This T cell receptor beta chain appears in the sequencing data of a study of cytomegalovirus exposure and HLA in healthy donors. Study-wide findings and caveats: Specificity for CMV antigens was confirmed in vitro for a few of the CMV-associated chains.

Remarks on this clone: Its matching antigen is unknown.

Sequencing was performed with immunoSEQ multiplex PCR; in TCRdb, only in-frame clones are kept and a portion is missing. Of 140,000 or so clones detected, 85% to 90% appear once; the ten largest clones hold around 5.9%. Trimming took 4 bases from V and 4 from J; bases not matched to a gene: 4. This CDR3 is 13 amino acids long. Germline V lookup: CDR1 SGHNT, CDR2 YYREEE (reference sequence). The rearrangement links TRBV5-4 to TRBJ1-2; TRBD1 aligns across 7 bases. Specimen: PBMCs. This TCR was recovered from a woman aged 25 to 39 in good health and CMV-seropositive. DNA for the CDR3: TGTGCCAGCAGCACGGGGACAGCCTATGGCTACACCTTC. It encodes CASSTGTAYGYTF.